These T cell receptor beta chains were read from a single sample in a study of T cell repertoires in cytomegalovirus infection. These TCRs are of unknown antigen specificity. TCRdb re-analysed the reads in MiXCR, keeping a single row per CDR3 protein. The profile covers about 110,000 distinct CDR3 sequences, with around 30% appearing a single time and 80% to 90% taken by the ten largest. This specimen was CD8+ T cells from cultured PBMCs, taken from culture after CMV antigen stimulation. These receptors were obtained from a human donor in good health (CMV status not recorded). Some clones in this sample may be carry-over from other donors' samples. Both conserved end residues are part of each CDR3. The order of the fields is J gene, D gene, V gene, clone size, CDR3 DNA, CDR3 protein. The D gene is left open where the match is weak. Clone size appears in some rows only: once, few, many, or a class for an expanded clone.

TRBJ2-3 TRBD2 TRBV12-5 - TGTGCTAGTGCTCTCCTCGCTAGCGGGAGCCGACCGGATACGCAGTATTTT CASALLASGSRPDTQYF
TRBJ1-2 - TRBV6-1 few TGTGCCACCCCACCCATGGATGATGGCTACACCTTC CATPPMDDGYTF
TRBJ1-2 TRBD1 TRBV27 - TGTGCCAGCAGACCCAACAGGGGGCCAGTCTATGGCTACACCTTC CASRPNRGPVYGYTF
TRBJ1-1 - TRBV13 few TGTGCCAGCAGCGCCCGGAGGACAGTGAACACTGAAGCTTTCTTT CASSARRTVNTEAFF
TRBJ2-7 - TRBV4-1 many TGCGCCAGCAGCCAAGAGATAATCGCCTTCTACGAGCAGTACTTC CASSQEIIAFYEQYF
TRBJ1-2 TRBD1 TRBV12-3/TRBV12-4 - TGTGCCAGCAGTCCCCCTCTTAGACAGGGGGAATCGAGCTATGGCTACACCTTC CASSPPLRQGESSYGYTF
TRBJ1-1 TRBD1 TRBV7-6 many TGTGCCAGCAGCCTTACAGGGGATACTGAAGCTTTCTTT CASSLTGDTEAFF
TRBJ2-1 - TRBV19 - TGTGCCAGTAGTGCCCTGGGGGACTCCTACAATGAGCAGTTCTTC CASSALGDSYNEQFF
TRBJ2-1 - TRBV18 once TGTGCCAGCTCACCAGGGGACTCCTACAATGAGCAGTTCTTC CASSPGDSYNEQFF
TRBJ2-1 - TRBV10-3 many TGTGCCATCAGGGCAGGGATCGGGCAACAAGGGAATGAGCAGTTCTTC CAIRAGIGQQGNEQFF
TRBJ2-7 - TRBV5-6 few TGTGCCAGCAGCTGGGGGGCCGGCGAGCAGTACTTC CASSWGAGEQYF
TRBJ1-2 - TRBV12-3/TRBV12-4 - TGTGCCAGCAGTGAGGGAGGTAGGGGACCCTATGGCTACACCTTC CASSEGGRGPYGYTF
TRBJ1-4 TRBD1 TRBV28 - TGTGCCAGCAGTCCCCGGACAGGAGTTTTTAATGAAAAACTGTTTTTT CASSPRTGVFNEKLFF
TRBJ2-5 - TRBV2 - TGTGCCAGCAGTGGGGCGGTGGGCAACCAAGAGACCCAGTACTTC CASSGAVGNQETQYF
TRBJ1-1 TRBD1 TRBV7-8 many TGTGCCAGCAGCTTCCCCCTGACAGGGGCGAACACTGAAGCTTTCTTT CASSFPLTGANTEAFF
TRBJ2-7 - TRBV6-1 many TGTGCCAGCAGTGAACGAGACCCGGCCTACGAGCAGTACTTC CASSERDPAYEQYF
TRBJ2-3 - TRBV6-1 - TGTGCCAGCAACACTAGGGTGGGCCCAGATACGCAGTATTTT CASNTRVGPDTQYF
TRBJ1-5 - TRBV19 few TGTGCCAGTAGAATCCGGGACCCCGGTAGTCAGCCCCAGCATTTT CASRIRDPGSQPQHF
TRBJ2-1 TRBD1 TRBV19 few TGTGCCAGTAGTGAACGACAGGGCGGCAATGAGCAGTTCTTC CASSERQGGNEQFF
TRBJ2-3 TRBD2 TRBV24-1 few TGTGCCACCAGTGACCTTGGGGGGGAGAGCACAGATACGCAGTATTTT CATSDLGGESTDTQYF
TRBJ2-1 TRBD2 TRBV19 many TGTGCCAGTAGTATTTCTGCTAGCGGGGTTAATGAGCAGTTCTTC CASSISASGVNEQFF
TRBJ2-7 - TRBV13 once TGTGCCAGCAGCTTCATGTCTTATGGGGCGGCTAATAGCTCCTACGAGCAGTACTTC CASSFMSYGAANSSYEQYF
TRBJ2-3 TRBD1 TRBV7-9 few TGTGCCAGCGCCCCTGAGGGGGCGATGTTCGATACGCAGTATTTT CASAPEGAMFDTQYF
TRBJ2-7 - TRBV19 many TGTGCCACCAACAGGGAGCCATCGGATTACGAGCAGTACTTC CATNREPSDYEQYF